Following are 9 T cell receptor beta chains from one sample sequenced in a study of blood T cell repertoires in COVID-19. TCRdb's copy holds only in-frame clones and misses some; the assay was immunoSEQ multiplex PCR. This repertoire shows fewer than 300,000 clones, about 88% found once; its top ten account for approximately 3.8%. Sequenced material: peripheral blood. These receptors all stem from a man between 60 and 75 years old who had recovered from COVID-19.

The chain uses TRBV9 and TRBJ1-2; the D gene is possibly TRBD1 (5 bases). The germline V and J ends were trimmed by 0 bases and 4 bases, with 7 bases remaining between them. Germline loops: CDR1 SGDLS, CDR2 YYNGEE. The CDR3 is 13 residues long. The CDR3 nucleotides read TGTGCCAGCAGCGTAGACAGGACCTATGGCTACACCTTC. This sequence encodes CASSVDRTYGYTF.

J is TRBJ2-5 and V is TRBV5-1; 7 nucleotides agree with TRBD1. Germline assignment: CDR1 SGHRS and CDR2 YFSETQ. The CDR3 runs 17 residues. Trimming at V came to 0 bases and at J to 4 bases, leaving 12 bases not matched to a gene. The CDR3 nucleotides are TGCGCCAGCAGCTTGGTAAAGACAGGGAGCAGTGGAGAGACCCAGTACTTC. It specifies CASSLVKTGSSGETQYF. The whole variable domain, remainder taken from reference TRBV5-1 and TRBJ2-5, is KAGVTQTPRYLIKTRGQQVTLSCSPISGHRSVSWYQQTPGQGLQFLFEYFSETQRNKGNFPGRFSGRQFSNSRSEMNVSTLELGDSALYLCASSLVKTGSSGETQYFGPGTRLLVL.

The rearrangement joins TRBV7-9 to TRBJ1-6; D is possibly TRBD1 (5 bases). V was clipped by 1 base and J by 5 bases, with 12 bases between them. Germline CDR1 is SEHNR and CDR2 is FQNEAQ (reference sequence). The CDR3 totals 16 residues. The CDR3 protein is CASSLGIGTDNSPLHF. The DNA for the CDR3 is TGTGCCAGCAGCTTAGGGATAGGGACTGATAATTCACCCCTCCACTTT.

The chain employs TRBV4-1 and TRBJ2-5; 9 bases line up with TRBD2. The V gene end was trimmed by 1 base and the J gene end by 0 bases; junction bases not matched to a gene: 9. Germline V CDR1 and CDR2: MGHRA, YSYEKL. The CDR3 extends over 18 amino acids. The CDR3 DNA follows: TGCGCCAGCAGCCAAGCACCCAGCGGGGGGACAAACCAAGAGACCCAGTACTTC. It specifies CASSQAPSGGTNQETQYF.

The table lists this clone with a count of one. This rearrangement joins TRBV10-1 to TRBJ2-5, with D tentatively TRBD1 (6 bases). The CDR3 totals 13 residues. CDR1 is WNHNN and CDR2 is SYGVQD in the germline V gene (reference sequence). V gave up 5 bases and J gave up 5 bases, with 12 bases separating them. The CDR3 reads CASSQTGMETQYF. The CDR3, as DNA: TGCGCCAGCAGTCAAACAGGGATGGAGACCCAGTACTTC.

For the CDR3, the DNA is TGCAGCGTGGTCTGGGGCGATTATAGTCAGCCCCAGCATTTT. Protein: CSVVWGDYSQPQHF. The V call is TRBV29-1, the J call TRBJ1-5; a weak D match, TRBD1 (5 bases). Germline CDR1 reads SQVTM; CDR2 reads ANQGSEA. This CDR3 spans 14 amino acids. Trimming removed 6 bases from V and 6 bases from J, with 18 bases in between. The entire variable domain, with the rest obtained from reference TRBV29-1 and TRBJ1-5, is as follows: SAVISQKPSRDICQRGTSLTIQCQVDSQVTMMFWYRQQPGQSLTLIATANQGSEATYESGFVIDKFPISRPNLTFSTLTVSNMSPEDSSIYLCSVVWGDYSQPQHFGDGTRLSIL.

The chain carries TRBV7-9 and TRBJ2-5, with 8 bases identical to TRBD2. Germline CDR1 reads SEHNR; CDR2 reads FQNEAQ (reference sequence). This CDR3 region has 14 residues. V trimming: 7 bases; J trimming: 6 bases; junction bases outside the gene matches: 10. The DNA of the CDR3 is TGTGCCAGCACCCCGGGGGGGGCCGGTCAGACCCAGTACTTC. This codes for CASTPGGAGQTQYF. The full variable domain, completed using reference TRBV7-9 and TRBJ2-5, is DTGVSQNPRHKITKRGQNVTFRCDPISEHNRLYWYRQTLGQGPEFLTYFQNEAQLEKSRLLSDRFSAERPKGSFSTLEIQRTEQGDSAMYLCASTPGGAGQTQYFGPGTRLLVL.

This sequence joins TRBV5-1 and TRBJ2-2; D possibly corresponds to TRBD1 (5 bases). The germline V gene encodes CDR1 SGHRS and CDR2 YFSETQ. This CDR3 spans 13 amino acids. Trimming took off 4 bases at V and 5 bases at J, with 9 bases between the two ends. In DNA form, the CDR3 reads TGCGCCAGCAGCCCCAGGGCTACCGGGGAGCTGTTTTTT. Translating it yields CASSPRATGELFF. The whole variable domain, filled in from reference TRBV5-1 and TRBJ2-2, reads KAGVTQTPRYLIKTRGQQVTLSCSPISGHRSVSWYQQTPGQGLQFLFEYFSETQRNKGNFPGRFSGRQFSNSRSEMNVSTLELGDSALYLCASSPRATGELFFGEGSRLTVL.

The chain carries TRBV3-1 (or the pseudogene TRBV3-2) and TRBJ2-1; tentatively, D is TRBD2 (6 bases). Trimming cost V 5 bases and J 7 bases, with 18 bases left between them. This CDR3 is 15 amino acids long. CDR1 is LGHDT, CDR2 YNNKEL, per germline (reference sequence). CDR3 bases: TGTGCCAGCAGCTTCCCGGGACTTTTGACAAATGAGCAGTTCTTC. This translates into CASSFPGLLTNEQFF.